Following are 4 T cell receptor beta chains from one sample sequenced in a study. TCRdb re-called the RT-PCR reads through MiXCR, storing one row per CDR3 protein. This sample has approximately 720,000 distinct CDR3 sequences, with 12% to 15% found just once. The source material was memory CD4+ T cells from blood. These receptors were collected from a female donor in good health, serving as a healthy control.

This clonotype turned up a few times. The genes are TRBV6-1 and TRBJ1-5, with D hard to call. CDR3 size: 14 residues. Germline assignment: CDR1 MNHNS and CDR2 SASEGT. V was clipped by 10 bases and J by 0 bases, with 13 bases between them. The CDR3 loop reads CATQVAHSNQPQHF. As DNA, the CDR3 is TGTGCCACCCAGGTTGCCCATAGCAATCAGCCCCAGCATTTT.

V and J are TRBV5-8 and TRBJ1-1, with D possibly TRBD1 on 5 matching bases. The germline V and J ends were trimmed by 0 bases and 5 bases, with 14 bases remaining between them. The CDR3 runs 15 residues. From germline, CDR1 is SGHTS and CDR2 YDEGEE. DNA of the CDR3: TGTGCCAGCAGCTTGGAGAGGGGCGCGGAAACTGAAGCTTTCTTT. Translated: CASSLERGAETEAFF.

This clonotype turned up a few times. The V and J genes are TRBV29-1 and TRBJ2-1; 8 bases line up with TRBD1. V shed 3 bases, J shed 2 bases, and the junction held 6 bases outside the gene matches. The CDR3 totals 15 residues. Germline assignment: CDR1 SQVTM and CDR2 ANQGSEA. The CDR3 loop reads CSVEGTGEAYNEQFF. For the CDR3, the DNA is TGCAGCGTTGAGGGGACAGGCGAAGCCTACAATGAGCAGTTCTTC.

The chain carries TRBV5-1 and TRBJ2-7, with D perhaps TRBD2 (6 bases). Germline CDR1 is SGHRS and CDR2 is YFSETQ. Trimming stripped 3 bases from V and 3 bases from J, with 13 bases between. The CDR3 sequence is 14 residues long. The CDR3, as DNA: TGCGCCAGCAGCTGGGGGGAGGCAGGCTACGAGCAGTACTTC. It is translated as CASSWGEAGYEQYF.